The following is a T cell receptor (beta chain) sequence with its context. Unmatched junction bases numbered 8, after V lost 1 base and J lost 6 bases. The CDR3 totals 16 residues. Germline CDR1 reads SGHRS; CDR2 reads YFSETQ. Authors' data handling: Amplifying reference gene primers gave estimates of nucleated cell counts. The data were produced by immunoSEQ multiplex PCR, yet TCRdb's version contains in-frame clones alone and is incomplete. The V and J calls and clone size were taken over from that table, and D and trimming were inferred from the DNA. The sample yields 110,000 to 150,000 clones, 70% to 85% seen once. This sample was taken from a study of blood T cell repertoires in COVID-19.

This chain joins TRBV5-1 and TRBJ2-7; TRBD1 matches 12 bases. Material for sequencing was peripheral blood. The sequence derives from a human donor in a cohort sampled during active COVID-19. CDR3 loop: CASSLNLPGQGAEQYF. The CDR3, as DNA: TGCGCCAGCAGCTTGAATTTACCGGGACAGGGGGCCGAGCAGTACTTC.